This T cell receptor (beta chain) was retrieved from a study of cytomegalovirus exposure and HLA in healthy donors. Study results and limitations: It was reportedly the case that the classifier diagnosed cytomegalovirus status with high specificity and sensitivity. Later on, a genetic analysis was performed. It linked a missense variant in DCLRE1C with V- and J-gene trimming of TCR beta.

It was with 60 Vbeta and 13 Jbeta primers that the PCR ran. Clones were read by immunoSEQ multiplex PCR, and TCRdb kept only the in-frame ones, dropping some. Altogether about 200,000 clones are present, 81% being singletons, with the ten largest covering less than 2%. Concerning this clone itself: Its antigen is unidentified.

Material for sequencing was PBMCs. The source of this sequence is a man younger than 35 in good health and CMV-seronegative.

The CDR3 protein is CASSLGGAGGAEQFF. The CDR3 DNA follows: TGTGCCAGCAGTTTAGGGGGGGCTGGGGGGGCTGAGCAGTTCTTC. This chain connects TRBV28 to TRBJ2-1, with D possibly matching TRBD2 (7 bases). The germline V and J ends were trimmed by 2 bases and 9 bases, with 17 bases remaining between them. The CDR3 length is 15 residues. Germline lookup yields CDR1 MDHEN and CDR2 SYDVKM.